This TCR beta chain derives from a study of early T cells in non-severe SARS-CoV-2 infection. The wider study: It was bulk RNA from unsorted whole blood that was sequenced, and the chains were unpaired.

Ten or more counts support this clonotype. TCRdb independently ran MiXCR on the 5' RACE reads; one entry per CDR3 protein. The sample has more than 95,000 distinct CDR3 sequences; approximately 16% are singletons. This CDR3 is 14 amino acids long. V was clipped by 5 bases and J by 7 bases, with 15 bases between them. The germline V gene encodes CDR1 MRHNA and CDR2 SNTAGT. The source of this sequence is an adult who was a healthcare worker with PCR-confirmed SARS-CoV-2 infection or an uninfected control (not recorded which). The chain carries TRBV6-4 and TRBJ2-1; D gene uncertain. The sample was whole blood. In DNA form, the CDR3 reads TGTGCCAGCAGTCTAGGGTCGGAAGGGAATGAGCAGTTCTTC. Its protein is CASSLGSEGNEQFF.